These 14 T cell receptor beta chains were all obtained from the same sample, sequenced in a study of human T cells and chemical hapten exposure. Via MiXCR, TCRdb re-called the RACE reads, giving one row per CDR3 protein. The table shows more than 70,000 distinct CDR3 sequences, with approximately 10% occurring only once. The time point: patch test 3, about 24 weeks after DPC sensitization. Indicated treatment: therapeutic diphenylcyclopropenone sensitization with weekly scalp DPC. Material: whole blood, obtained in connection with sensitization to the hapten diphenylcyclopropenone (DPC). The receptors come from a woman aged 25 to 39 with alopecia areata. Some clones in this sample may be carry-over from other donors' samples.

The V call is TRBV28, the J call TRBJ2-3; 13 bases are shared with TRBD2. Germline CDR1 MDHEN, CDR2 SYDVKM. There are 21 residues in the CDR3. Losses at the gene ends were 2 bases for V and 2 bases for J; bases not matched to a gene: 16. Here the CDR3 reads CASSLPASLLAGGHHTDTQYF. CDR3 nucleotide sequence: TGTGCCAGCAGTTTACCCGCATCACTACTAGCGGGGGGGCACCACACAGATACGCAGTATTTT. The full variable domain, rest sourced from reference TRBV28 and TRBJ2-3, is DVKVTQSSRYLVKRTGEKVFLECVQDMDHENMFWYRQDPGLGLRLIYFSYDVKMKEKGDIPEGYSVSREKKERFSLILESASTNQTSMYLCASSLPASLLAGGHHTDTQYFGPGTRLTVL.

The chain recombines TRBV29-1 with TRBJ1-6, with 8 bases matching TRBD1. The CDR3 runs 13 residues. CDR1 and CDR2 (germline): SQVTM, ANQGSEA. Trimming at V came to 4 bases and at J to 7 bases, leaving 3 bases not matched to a gene. The CDR3 region has the DNA TGCAGCGTTGCGTGGACAGGGAATTCACCCCTCCACTTT. Its translation: CSVAWTGNSPLHF.

This clonotype was picked up many times. The rearrangement uses TRBV7-9 and TRBJ2-5, with D maybe TRBD2 (5 bases). Germline V gene sequence: CDR1 SEHNR, CDR2 FQNEAQ (reference sequence). Trimming stripped 3 bases from V and 8 bases from J, with 16 bases between. This CDR3 has 14 amino acids. The CDR3 bases are TGTGCCAGCAGCTTCGATGGACTCTCCGGAACCCAGTACTTC. Encoded protein: CASSFDGLSGTQYF.

There are many counts of this clonotype. V is TRBV7-2 and J is TRBJ2-5; 13 positions match TRBD2. CDR1 and CDR2 from the germline V gene are SGHTA and FQGNSA. The CDR3 extends over 18 amino acids. Trimming took 0 bases from V and 3 from J; bases not matched to a gene: 7. CDR3 amino acids: CASSLALTSGRGKETQYF. CDR3 sequence (DNA): TGTGCCAGCAGCTTAGCGCTTACTAGCGGGAGGGGAAAAGAGACCCAGTACTTC.

This rearrangement joins TRBV29-1 to TRBJ2-1, with a tentative D call TRBD1 (6 bases). Germline V lookup: CDR1 SQVTM, CDR2 ANQGSEA. This CDR3 is 15 amino acids long. Trimming took off 7 bases at V and 2 bases at J, with 18 bases between the two ends. The CDR3 nucleotides are TGCAGCGCCAAGGTGCCAGCAGGGGCCTACAATGAGCAGTTCTTC. It yields the protein CSAKVPAGAYNEQFF.

This clonotype occurred many times. This sequence joins TRBV4-2 and TRBJ2-2; D remains unclear. Between the trimmed V and J ends, which lost 1 base and 1 base, there was a span of 7 bases. Germline assignment: CDR1 LGHNA and CDR2 YNFKEQ. The CDR3 spans 15 residues. The CDR3: CASSQASGNTGELFF. DNA for the CDR3: TGTGCCAGCAGCCAAGCTAGTGGGAACACCGGGGAGCTGTTTTTT.

The chain is built from TRBV29-1 and TRBJ1-4; no clear D gene. The CDR3 spans 13 residues. The V and J ends lost 1 base and 10 bases respectively, with 13 bases between them. Germline V gene lookup returns CDR1 SQVTM and CDR2 ANQGSEA. DNA of the CDR3: TGCAGCGTTGAAGGAGAACATGAGGGAAAACTGTTTTTT. It yields the protein CSVEGEHEGKLFF. Variable domain in full (rest from reference TRBV29-1 and TRBJ1-4): SAVISQKPSRDICQRGTSLTIQCQVDSQVTMMFWYRQQPGQSLTLIATANQGSEATYESGFVIDKFPISRPNLTFSTLTVSNMSPEDSSIYLCSVEGEHEGKLFFGSGTQLSVL.

This clonotype was counted once. CDR3 loop: CASSPRGKETQYF. CDR3 nucleotide sequence: TGTGCCAGCAGTCCCCGGGGGAAAGAGACCCAGTACTTC. J is TRBJ2-5 and V is TRBV6-2 or TRBV6-3; possible D gene TRBD2, 6 bases. There are 13 residues in the CDR3. The germline V gene encodes CDR1 MNHEY and CDR2 SVGEGT. Trimming took off 5 bases at V and 3 bases at J, with 10 bases between the two ends.

This clonotype was seen at least ten times. CDR3 bases: TGTGCCACCAGTGAGAACAGGGGAAACTACAATGAGCAGTTCTTC. Its protein product is CATSENRGNYNEQFF. The chain couples TRBV24-1 to TRBJ2-1, with TRBD1 matching 7 bases. The CDR3 consists of 15 residues. Germline trimming cut 4 bases from V and 3 bases from J; bases unmatched to any gene: 5. Germline lookup yields CDR1 KGHDR and CDR2 SFDVKD.

This clonotype turned up a few times. The V call is TRBV2, the J call TRBJ1-1; 11 bases map to TRBD1. V was clipped by 4 bases and J by 4 bases; unmatched bases: 2. This CDR3 has 14 amino acids. The V gene's germline CDR1 is SNHLY and CDR2 FYNNEI. The DNA of the CDR3 is TGTGCCAGCAGTGTGGGGACAGGGGGCACTGAAGCTTTCTTT. This codes for CASSVGTGGTEAFF.

This clonotype was recorded at least ten times. This chain links TRBV11-2 with TRBJ2-1; 16 bases match TRBD2. From germline, CDR1 is SGHAT and CDR2 FQNNGV. The CDR3 extends over 17 amino acids. Trimming took 8 bases from V and 3 from J; bases not matched to a gene: 7. Written as DNA, the CDR3 is TGTGCCAGCCAGGGACTAGCGGGGGGGCCCCACTACAATGAGCAGTTCTTC. Its protein product is CASQGLAGGPHYNEQFF.

The chain has TRBV20-1 and TRBJ2-5; D uncertain. The CDR3 runs to 13 residues. V lost 1 base to trimming and J lost 2 bases, with 8 bases between them. Germline V gene data show CDR1 as DFQATT and CDR2 as SNEGSKA (reference sequence). The CDR3 sequence is CSARAPSQETQYF. CDR3 bases: TGCAGTGCTAGAGCACCGTCTCAAGAGACCCAGTACTTC.

This clonotype was seen at least ten times. The V gene is TRBV4-1, the J gene TRBJ2-1; 8 nucleotides agree with TRBD1. The germline V gene has CDR1 MGHRA and CDR2 YSYEKL. Trimming took 2 bases from V and 9 from J; bases not matched to a gene: 9. The CDR3 is 15 residues long. The DNA for the CDR3 is TGCGCCAGCAGCCAAAGAACTTCCGGGACAGGTGAGCAGTTCTTC. Its translation is CASSQRTSGTGEQFF.

This clonotype was detected ten times or more. V is TRBV28 and J is TRBJ2-5; D could derive from TRBD1 or TRBD2 (5 bases each). The ends were cut back, 3 bases at V and 2 bases at J, with 7 bases in the middle. CDR1 and CDR2 (germline): MDHEN, SYDVKM. This CDR3 has 13 residues. Here the CDR3 DNA reads TGTGCCAGCAGTTTTGAGGGGCAAGAGACCCAGTACTTC. Amino acids: CASSFEGQETQYF.